Presented here are 26 T cell receptor beta chains from one specimen sequenced in a study of regulatory T cells in long-lasting Graves disease (dated by TCRdb to the early 2020s). Preparation of the library involved multiplex PCR. TCRdb lists the instrument as Illumina HiSeq 4000. iRepertoire HTBI primers and Arm-PCR amplification of CDR3 regions were used to construct TCR beta libraries. TCRdb reworked the public reads: Q25 trimming with fastp, MiXCR clone assembly, productive beta chains retained. Under each unique CDR3 protein, matching rows form one entry showing the most common genes and DNA. Across this sample there are around 250,000 distinct CDR3 sequences, with about 18% seen only once. The top ten hold around 15% of the sample. Explained via the paper, the time point label denotes: newly diagnosed GD, antithyroid drugs for less than 3 months. For both TCR sequencing and RNA sequencing, RNA was extracted from PBMCs in TRIzol.

Separately, the same data were catalogued under a study of T cells in Graves' hyperthyroidism and ophthalmopathy.

The sample was peripheral blood mononuclear cells (PBMCs), taken at new diagnosis, from a patient treated with antithyroid drugs. These receptors were taken from a woman in her twenties or thirties with Graves disease. Donor details come from another sample of the same person, matched by shared clones.

This clonotype appeared a few times. The V call is TRBV19, the J call TRBJ1-5; the match to TRBD1 covers 7 bases. This CDR3 is 15 amino acids long. The germline V gene encodes CDR1 LNHDA and CDR2 SQIVND (reference sequence). The V segment lost 2 bases and the J segment 1 base; nucleotides outside the gene matches: 2. The CDR3 reads CASSIRGPSNQPQHF. Written as DNA, the CDR3 is TGTGCCAGTAGTATAAGGGGGCCAAGCAATCAGCCCCAGCATTTT. The whole variable domain, filled in from reference TRBV19 and TRBJ1-5, reads DGGITQSPKYLFRKEGQNVTLSCEQNLNHDAMYWYRQDPGQGLRLIYYSQIVNDFQKGDIAEGYSVSREKKESFPLTVTSAQKNPTAFYLCASSIRGPSNQPQHFGDGTRLSIL.

This clonotype was seen a few times. For the CDR3, the DNA is TGTGCCAGCAGTTACCCCACCGGGACAGCGACCAATCAGCCCCAGCATTTT. Amino acids: CASSYPTGTATNQPQHF. This chain uses TRBV6-9 with TRBJ1-5, with 7 positions matching TRBD1. Germline assignment: CDR1 MNHGY and CDR2 SVAAGI. The CDR3 is made up of 17 amino acids. The trim removed 3 bases at V and 3 bases at J, leaving 11 bases unmatched.

In this sample, this clonotype turned up many times. The rearrangement uses TRBV18 and TRBJ1-1; D possibly corresponds to TRBD1 (5 bases). The ends were cut back, 1 base at V and 5 bases at J, with 11 bases in the middle. The CDR3 sequence is 14 residues long. CDR1 is KGHSH and CDR2 is LQKENI in the germline V gene. The CDR3: CASSPLQVLTEAFF. The DNA for the CDR3 is TGTGCCAGCTCACCACTACAGGTACTTACTGAAGCTTTCTTT.

This clonotype has at least ten counts. The CDR3 loop is CASSQSLGQRPGELFF. The CDR3 DNA reads TGCGCCAGCAGCCAGAGTCTCGGACAGCGACCCGGGGAGCTGTTTTTT. The rearrangement uses TRBV4-1 and TRBJ2-2; D is perhaps TRBD1 (6 bases). Trimming pared 3 bases from V and 6 bases from J, leaving 17 bases between. The V gene's germline CDR1 is MGHRA and CDR2 YSYEKL. The length of the CDR3 is 16 residues.

This clonotype was recorded many times. The rearrangement links TRBV6-1 to TRBJ2-1; TRBD1 might be the D (6 bases). The CDR3 spans 15 residues. In germline, CDR1 is MNHNS, CDR2 SASEGT. Trimming took off 6 bases at V and 5 bases at J, with 17 bases between the two ends. DNA for the CDR3: TGTGCCAGCAGCTTCTCTTGGGGGCCTAACAATGAGCAGTTCTTC. Translation: CASSFSWGPNNEQFF.

This clonotype turned up a few times. The chain has TRBV12-3 or TRBV12-4 and TRBJ1-6, with D uncertain. The CDR3 loop spans 16 amino acids. V was clipped by 1 base and J by 0 bases, with 7 bases between them. CDR3 sequence reads: CASSLDRTSYNSPLHF. DNA for the CDR3: TGTGCCAGCAGTTTAGACCGCACCTCCTATAATTCACCCCTCCACTTT.

In this sample, this clonotype turned up a few times. The chain links TRBV4-1 to TRBJ2-5, with D perhaps matching TRBD2 (6 bases). This CDR3 contains 17 residues. The germline CDR1 and CDR2 sequences are MGHRA and YSYEKL. Trimming cost V 5 bases and J 2 bases, with 21 bases left between them. Here the CDR3 DNA reads TGCGCCAGCAGCTGGGGGGAAGACCCCTGGCCACAAGAGACCCAGTACTTC. Translation gives CASSWGEDPWPQETQYF.

This clonotype was detected many times. The CDR3 loop is CASSSGTATGELFF. Here the CDR3 DNA reads TGTGCCAGCAGCTCCGGGACAGCCACCGGGGAGCTGTTTTTT. J is TRBJ2-2 and V is TRBV11-3, with 7 bases aligning to TRBD1. The junction had 3 bases not matched to a gene; V was cut back by 4 bases and J by 4 bases. Germline assignment: CDR1 SGHNT and CDR2 YENEEA. The CDR3 is 14 residues long.

V usage is TRBV2 and J usage is TRBJ2-1; 11 bases are shared with TRBD2. CDR1 and CDR2 from the germline V gene are SNHLY and FYNNEI. This CDR3 contains 14 residues. The V gene end was trimmed by 5 bases and the J gene end by 9 bases; junction bases not matched to a gene: 6. The CDR3 reads CASSFSGGAGEQFF. The CDR3 DNA is TGTGCCAGCAGTTTTAGCGGGGGGGCCGGTGAGCAGTTCTTC.

This clonotype was detected many times. V is TRBV7-9 and J is TRBJ2-2, with D perhaps matching TRBD1 (5 bases). The CDR3 has 18 amino acids. Germline V gives CDR1 SEHNR, CDR2 FQNEAQ (reference sequence). V shed 5 bases and J shed 5 bases, with 24 bases lying between them. CDR3 DNA: TGTGCCAGCAGCGCCCCCAAGGGGTATACCTATTCGACCGGGGAGCTGTTTTTT. Its translation is CASSAPKGYTYSTGELFF.

This clonotype occurred many times. This sequence joins TRBV7-9 and TRBJ2-3; TRBD1 might be the D (5 bases). Looked up from germline, CDR1 is SEHNR and CDR2 is FQNEAQ (reference sequence). CDR3 size: 14 residues. Trimming took 4 bases from V and 2 from J, leaving 10 bases between them. The CDR3 DNA is TGTGCCAGCAGCTCACCAGGGAACACAGATACGCAGTATTTT. Protein product: CASSSPGNTDTQYF.

With regard to this clonotype: A read error is likely here: a far larger clone is one base away. The CDR3 ends on some other residue instead of the conserved phenylalanine or tryptophan, so this is likely a read error. The chain carries TRBV11-2 and TRBJ2-3; D possibly uses TRBD1 or TRBD2 (5 bases each). Germline loops: CDR1 SGHAT, CDR2 FQNNGV. Deletions cut 7 bases from V and 5 bases from J, with 19 bases between. This CDR3 is built from 15 residues. CDR3 region: CASTSGPGLGDTQYL. The DNA for the CDR3 is TGTGCCAGCACCTCGGGACCGGGTCTTGGAGATACGCAGTATCTT.

A word on this clonotype: A far larger clone lies a single base away; this is likely a read error. This chain joins TRBV20-1 and TRBJ2-7, with 7 bases identical to TRBD2. Unmatched junction bases numbered 9, after V lost 6 bases and J lost 7 bases. Germline V CDR1 and CDR2: DFQATT, SNEGSKA (reference sequence). There are 12 residues in the CDR3. CDR3 sequence: CSAPATSEEQYF. CDR3 nucleotides: TGCAGTGCCCCAGCCACTAGCGAGGAGCAGTACTTC.

For this clonotype: This may be a read error, as it is one base from a much larger clone. This chain uses TRBV6-1 with TRBJ2-3; tentatively, D is TRBD2 (7 bases). The CDR3 has 15 amino acids. The germline V gene encodes CDR1 MNHNS and CDR2 SASEGT. Here the CDR3 reads CANSGFSGGVDTQYF. The CDR3 DNA is TGTGCCAACAGTGGCTTTTCGGGGGGCGTCGATACGCAGTATTTT.

The V gene is TRBV6-2 or TRBV6-3, the J gene TRBJ1-2; D is uncertain. With 6 bases removed from V and 3 bases from J, the gap between germline ends came to 11 bases. CDR1 is MNHEY, CDR2 SVGEGT, per germline. This CDR3 is built from 13 residues. Here the CDR3 DNA reads TGTGCCAGCAGAAACATGACCTACTATGGCTACACCTTC. It translates to CASRNMTYYGYTF.

Concerning this clonotype itself: The junction departs from the called germline gene at one end, perhaps through a read error. The chain has TRBV12-3 or TRBV12-4 and TRBJ1-1, with 9 bases aligning to TRBD1. This CDR3 region has 17 residues. The chain's CDR3 is CASSLGLGTGLNTEAFF. As DNA, the CDR3 is TGTGCCAGCAGCTTAGGCCTGGGGACAGGGCTGAACACTGAAGCTTTCTTT.

This clonotype has a count of ten or more. The chain employs TRBV5-1 and TRBJ2-5; possibly TRBD1 or TRBD2 for D (6 bases each). Germline loops: CDR1 SGHRS, CDR2 YFSETQ. The CDR3 contains 13 residues. V lost 4 bases to trimming and J lost 5 bases, with 12 bases between them. The CDR3 loop reads CASSDQGGETQYF. The CDR3 DNA is TGCGCCAGCAGCGACCAAGGGGGGGAGACCCAGTACTTC.

This clonotype was counted ten times or more. This chain uses TRBV18 with TRBJ1-1; unclear D gene. The CDR3 is 13 amino acids. Trimming left V 3 bases short and J 11 bases short, with 16 bases between. Germline V lookup: CDR1 KGHSH, CDR2 LQKENI. For the CDR3, the DNA is TGTGCCAGCTCACCGCAAGATTCCCTAACGGCTTTCTTT. Its translation: CASSPQDSLTAFF.

A single count supports this clonotype. A far bigger clonotype differs at one base, so this is likely a read error. It is likely a read error, because the conserved phenylalanine at the end of the CDR3 is missing. V gene TRBV6-5 combines with J gene TRBJ1-2, with a tentative D call TRBD1 (5 bases). CDR3 size: 13 residues. Trimming stripped 4 bases from V and 8 bases from J, with 14 bases between. Germline V gene lookup returns CDR1 MNHEY and CDR2 SVGAGI. The CDR3 DNA follows: TGTGCCAGCAGTTTTGGAAAGGGGCGAGGCTACACCCTC. It yields the protein CASSFGKGRGYTL.

At least ten counts were recorded for this clonotype. The chain employs TRBV3-1 and TRBJ2-3; TRBD2 matches 11 bases. Germline CDR1 reads LGHDT; CDR2 reads YNNKEL (reference sequence). The CDR3 extends over 18 amino acids. With V trimmed by 0 bases and J by 0 bases, 5 bases remained unmatched. CDR3 sequence: CASSQDLGLAASTDTQYF. CDR3 in DNA: TGTGCCAGCAGCCAAGATTTGGGACTAGCGGCGAGCACAGATACGCAGTATTTT.

The chain links TRBV19 to TRBJ1-3; the D is unclear. The CDR3 consists of 15 residues. The V end lost 4 bases, the J end lost 0 bases, and 10 bases lay between the germline ends. Germline V gene lookup returns CDR1 LNHDA and CDR2 SQIVND (reference sequence). The CDR3, as DNA: TGTGCCAGTAGTAATCCGAGACTCTCTGGAAACACCATATATTTT. Translating it yields CASSNPRLSGNTIYF.

CDR3 protein: CASSQAGGYTEAFF. In nucleotides, the CDR3 is TGTGCCAGCAGCCAAGCAGGGGGCTACACTGAAGCTTTCTTT. V is TRBV3-1 and J is TRBJ1-1, with 8 nucleotides matching TRBD1. This CDR3 spans 14 amino acids. The germline CDR1 and CDR2 sequences are LGHDT and YNNKEL (reference sequence). After removal of 1 base from V and 3 bases from J, the junction contained 1 base not matched to a gene.

This clonotype has at least ten counts. This chain uses TRBV12-5 with TRBJ2-7; D might be TRBD1 (6 bases). CDR3 size: 14 residues. The germline CDR1 and CDR2 sequences are LGHNT and FRNRAP. V lost 5 bases, J lost 5 bases, and 16 bases lay in between. The CDR3 loop reads CASGQSPGVHEQYF. In DNA form, the CDR3 reads TGTGCTAGTGGTCAGTCCCCAGGGGTCCACGAGCAGTACTTC.

This clonotype was counted many times. V is TRBV3-1 and J is TRBJ2-2; 12 bases agree with TRBD2. The CDR3 has 18 residues. Germline-derived CDR1 and CDR2 are LGHDT and YNNKEL (reference sequence). Losses at the gene ends were 0 bases for V and 1 base for J; bases not matched to a gene: 3. CDR3 sequence: CASSQELLAGGNTGELFF. As DNA, the CDR3 is TGTGCCAGCAGCCAAGAACTACTAGCGGGGGGGAACACCGGGGAGCTGTTTTTT.

J is TRBJ1-2 and V is TRBV18, with D perhaps matching TRBD1 (5 bases). The germline V and J ends were trimmed by 0 bases and 7 bases, with 18 bases remaining between them. This CDR3 contains 16 residues. CDR1 is KGHSH, CDR2 LQKENI, per germline. The chain's CDR3 is CASSPPSQGRIFGYTF. CDR3 sequence (DNA): TGTGCCAGCTCACCACCTTCCCAGGGAAGGATCTTTGGCTACACCTTC. Drawing the rest from reference TRBV18 and TRBJ1-2, the complete variable domain is NAGVMQNPRHLVRRRGQEARLRCSPMKGHSHVYWYRQLPEEGLKFMVYLQKENIIDESGMPKERFSAEFPKEGPSILRIQQVVRGDSAAYFCASSPPSQGRIFGYTFGSGTRLTVV.

At least ten counts were recorded for this clonotype. The chain links TRBV19 to TRBJ2-1, with TRBD2 as a possible D gene (5 bases). CDR3 length equals 15 residues. CDR1 is LNHDA and CDR2 is SQIVND in the germline V gene (reference sequence). The V end was cut by 7 bases, the J end by 0 bases, with 13 bases between. CDR3: CASNEGLGSYNEQFF. The CDR3 nucleotides are TGTGCCAGTAATGAGGGCTTGGGCTCCTACAATGAGCAGTTCTTC.